The following is a TCR beta chain sequence with its context. The antigen is unknown. This record comes from a study of cytomegalovirus exposure and HLA in healthy donors. Study context: From HLA-typed donors, an early data release held roughly 89 million unique TCRs.

Germline CDR1 reads SGHAT; CDR2 reads FQDESV (reference sequence). Trimming left V 5 bases short and J 0 bases short, with 14 bases between. The CDR3 has 17 residues. Findings and caveats of the study: Most TCR sequences were uncommon, yet certain public TCRs appeared in many donors. TCR beta chain V- and J-gene trimming was linked, in a later analysis, to a missense variant in DCLRE1C.

This PCR relied on a set of 60 Vbeta primers and 13 Jbeta primers. The protocol was immunoSEQ multiplex PCR, while the TCRdb copy is restricted to in-frame clones and leaves out a portion. The sample records some 190,000 clones, 70% to 90% being singletons. V and J are TRBV11-1 and TRBJ2-6, with D perhaps TRBD1 (5 bases). Specimen: PBMCs. This TCR was recovered from a woman aged 18-29 years in good health and CMV-seronegative. The CDR3 coding sequence is TGTGCCAGCAGCGCCCGCGGACAAGACTCTGGGGCCAACGTCCTGACTTTC. It encodes CASSARGQDSGANVLTF.